These T cell receptor beta chains were read from a single sample in a study of vaccination and CD4 T cells after COVID-19. TCRdb ran MiXCR on the PCR reads and lists one entry per CDR3 protein. The data show around 20,000 distinct CDR3 sequences, 40% seen once. Their cognate antigens are unknown. Sequencing was performed on CD4+ T cells from blood, cultured in vitro, taken after SARS-CoV-2 vaccination. These TCRs come from a human donor who had recovered from COVID-19. CDR3s include the opening cysteine and the closing phenylalanine or tryptophan. Fields, in order: D gene, clone size, J gene, V gene, CDR3 DNA, CDR3 protein. A D gene is named only where the DNA matches it firmly. Rows may omit the clone size; those that give it use once, few, many or a size class.

TRBD2,few,TRBJ2-5,TRBV2,TGTGCCAGGAAAGTAGCGGGGGGGCGACAAGAGACCCAGTACTTC,CARKVAGGRQETQYF
-,-,TRBJ2-3,TRBV25-1,TGTGCCAGCAGTGGGATTGATACGCAGTATTTT,CASSGIDTQYF
-,few,TRBJ2-5,TRBV15,TGTGCCACCAGCCCGCGCTTAACCCCTCAGAAGACCCAGTACTTC,CATSPRLTPQKTQYF
-,-,TRBJ1-5,TRBV4-3,TGCGCCAGCAGCCAAGAGGCAGGGGATAATCAGCCCCAGCATTTT,CASSQEAGDNQPQHF
-,-,TRBJ2-2,TRBV6-5,TGTGCCAGCAGTTACTCGACCGTCACCGGGGAGCTGTTTTTT,CASSYSTVTGELFF
TRBD2,-,TRBJ2-4,TRBV5-4,TGTGCCAGCAGCTTGGGACTAGCGGGAGCCAAAAACATTCAGTACTTC,CASSLGLAGAKNIQYF
-,-,TRBJ1-6,TRBV20-1,TGCAGTGCCCCCGGCCTTAGCTCCTATAATTCACCCCTCCACTTT,CSAPGLSSYNSPLHF
-,-,TRBJ1-6,TRBV12-3/TRBV12-4,TGTGCCAGCAGCCGACAGGAGACCAGTTCACCCCTCCACTTT,CASSRQETSSPLHF
-,few,TRBJ1-5,TRBV6-1,TGTGCCAGCAGTGTTAGCTATAGCAATCAGCCCCAGCATTTT,CASSVSYSNQPQHF
-,once,TRBJ1-1,TRBV19,TGTGCCAGTAGTATACAGGGAATAGCGAACACTGAAGCTTTCTTT,CASSIQGIANTEAFF
-,-,TRBJ2-1,TRBV11-3,TGTGCCAGCAGCTTAGGACGCCGGGGGTACAATGAGCAGTTCTTC,CASSLGRRGYNEQFF
-,-,TRBJ2-7,TRBV28,TGTGCCAGCAGATACAACAGGGAGAACGAGCAGTACTTC,CASRYNRENEQYF
-,-,TRBJ1-5,TRBV19,TGTGCCAGTAGTAACAGTCATAGCAATCAGCCCCAGCATTTT,CASSNSHSNQPQHF
TRBD1,-,TRBJ2-5,TRBV19,TGTGCCAGTAGTAGGGACAGACAAGAGACCCAGTACTTC,CASSRDRQETQYF
-,few,TRBJ1-6,TRBV7-2,TGTGCCAGCAGCTTAGGGGCAGGGTTGAGTTCACCCCTCCACTTT,CASSLGAGLSSPLHF
TRBD1,few,TRBJ2-7,TRBV19,TGTGCCAGTAGTGTGGCAGGGGGTACCCACTCCTACGAGCAGTACTTC,CASSVAGGTHSYEQYF
-,-,TRBJ2-3,TRBV24-1,TGTGCCACCAGTCAGGGATTCACAGATACGCAGTATTTT,CATSQGFTDTQYF
TRBD1,few,TRBJ1-1,TRBV19,TGTGCCAGTAGTATAGGCCTTGGGACAGGGGGCGCGGGAGCTTTCTTT,CASSIGLGTGGAGAFF
TRBD1,few,TRBJ1-2,TRBV20-1,TGCAGTGCTTCACAGGGGGCTAGTGTCGGTGGCTACACCTTC,CSASQGASVGGYTF
TRBD2,-,TRBJ2-3,TRBV20-1,TGCAGTGCTCAACCGGGCGGGGGGAGGGCAGATACGCAGTATTTT,CSAQPGGGRADTQYF
-,-,TRBJ2-2,TRBV19,TGTGCCAGTAGTATCCCGTCGCGGTTATTGGGTAGCACCGGGGAGCTGTTTTTT,CASSIPSRLLGSTGELFF
-,-,TRBJ2-3,TRBV6-5,TGTGCCAGCAGTTACGGGCTAATGGCAGCCGGCACAGATACGCAGTATTTT,CASSYGLMAAGTDTQYF
-,-,TRBJ2-3,TRBV11-2,TGTGCCAGCAGCAACCGAGCGGCTAGCACAGATACGCAGTATTTT,CASSNRAASTDTQYF
-,-,TRBJ2-4,TRBV6-1,TGTGCCAGCAGTGAAGGGGTAGCCAAAAACATTCAGTACTTC,CASSEGVAKNIQYF
TRBD1,few,TRBJ1-6,TRBV27,TGTGCCAGCCCAAACGGCCGGGACAGCAGCTCCTATAATTCACCCCTCCACTTT,CASPNGRDSSSYNSPLHF